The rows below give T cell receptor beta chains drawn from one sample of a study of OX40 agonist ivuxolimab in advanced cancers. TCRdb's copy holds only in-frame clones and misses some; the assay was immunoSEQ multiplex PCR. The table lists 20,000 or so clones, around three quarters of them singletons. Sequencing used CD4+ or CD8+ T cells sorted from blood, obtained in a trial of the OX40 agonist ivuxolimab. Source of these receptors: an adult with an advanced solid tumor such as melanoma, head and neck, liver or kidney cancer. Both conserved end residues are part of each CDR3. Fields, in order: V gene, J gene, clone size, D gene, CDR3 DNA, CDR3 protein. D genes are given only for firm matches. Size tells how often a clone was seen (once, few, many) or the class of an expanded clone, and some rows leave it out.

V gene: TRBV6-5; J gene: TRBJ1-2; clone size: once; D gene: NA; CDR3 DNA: TGTGCCAGCAGCTACAGGGAAGGGCTGATCAGCTATGGCTACACCTTC; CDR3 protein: CASSYREGLISYGYTF
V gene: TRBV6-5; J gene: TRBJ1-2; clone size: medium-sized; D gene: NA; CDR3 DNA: TGTGCCAGCAGTTACTCCCTACTGCGGAATGGCTACACCTTC; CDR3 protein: CASSYSLLRNGYTF
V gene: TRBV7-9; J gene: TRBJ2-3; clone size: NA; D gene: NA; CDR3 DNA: TGTGCCAGCAGCTTGCCAGAGGGGTACACAGATACGCAGTATTTT; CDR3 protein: CASSLPEGYTDTQYF
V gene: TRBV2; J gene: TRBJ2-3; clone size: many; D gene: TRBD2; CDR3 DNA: TGTGCCAGCAGTGAAAGGGGAGGGGTTCATACGCAGTATTTT; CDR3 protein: CASSERGGVHTQYF
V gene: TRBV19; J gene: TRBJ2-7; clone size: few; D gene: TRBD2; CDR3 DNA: TGTGCCAGTAGTCCGACTAGCGGGAGCCCCGAGCAGTACTTC; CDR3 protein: CASSPTSGSPEQYF
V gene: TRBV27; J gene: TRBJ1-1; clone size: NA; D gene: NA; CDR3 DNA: TGTGCCAGCAGTCACACCATAGGGAACACTGAAGCTTTCTTT; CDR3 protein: CASSHTIGNTEAFF
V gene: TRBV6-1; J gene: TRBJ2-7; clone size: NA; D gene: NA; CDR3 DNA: TGTGCCACCTTTGCTTCGAGGACTTCCTACGAGCAGTACTTC; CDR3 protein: CATFASRTSYEQYF
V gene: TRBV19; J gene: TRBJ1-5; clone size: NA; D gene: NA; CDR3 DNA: TGTGCCAGTAGTATAACCGGGTTCGACAATCAGCCCCAGCATTTT; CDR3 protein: CASSITGFDNQPQHF
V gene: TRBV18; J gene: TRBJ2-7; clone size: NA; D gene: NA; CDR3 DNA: TGTGCCAGCTCACCAACAGGACCTGGCGAGCAGTACTTC; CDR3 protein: CASSPTGPGEQYF
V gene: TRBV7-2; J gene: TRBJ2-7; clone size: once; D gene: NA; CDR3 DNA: TGTGCCAGCAGCTTATCGATCGGGAGTTACGAGCAGTACTTC; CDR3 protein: CASSLSIGSYEQYF
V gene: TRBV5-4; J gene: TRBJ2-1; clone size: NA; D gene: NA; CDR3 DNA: TGTGCCACCCGGATGGACTCCTACAATGAGCAGTTCTTC; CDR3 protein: CATRMDSYNEQFF
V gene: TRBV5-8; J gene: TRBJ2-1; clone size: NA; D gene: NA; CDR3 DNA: TGTGCCAGCAAATCCATCTTCCATGAGCAGTTCTTC; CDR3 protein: CASKSIFHEQFF
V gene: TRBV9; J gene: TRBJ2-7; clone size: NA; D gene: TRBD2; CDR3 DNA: TGTGCCAGCAGCGGTCGGGACGGGAGGATCTACGAGCAGTACTTC; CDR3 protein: CASSGRDGRIYEQYF
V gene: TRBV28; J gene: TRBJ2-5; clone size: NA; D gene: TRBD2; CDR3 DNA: TGTGCCAGCAGTTTTCTAGCGGGGGGTAGTATGGAGACCCAGTACTTC; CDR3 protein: CASSFLAGGSMETQYF
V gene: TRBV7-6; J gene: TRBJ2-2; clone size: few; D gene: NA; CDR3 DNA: TGTGCCAGCAGCTTAGCGGACAGCGGGGAGCTGTTTTTT; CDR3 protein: CASSLADSGELFF
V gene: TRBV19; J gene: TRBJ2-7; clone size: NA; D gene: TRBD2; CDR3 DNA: TGTGCCAGTAGTATAGGACTAGCGGGGGCCTACGAGCAGTACTTC; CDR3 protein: CASSIGLAGAYEQYF
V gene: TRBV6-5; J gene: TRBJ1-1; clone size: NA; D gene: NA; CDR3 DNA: TGTGCCAGCAGAGACGAAAGAGGGAGGCTCACTGAAGCTTTCTTT; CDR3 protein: CASRDERGRLTEAFF
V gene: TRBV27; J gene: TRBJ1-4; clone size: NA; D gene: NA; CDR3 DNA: TGTGCCAGCAGTTTCACCGGGCTTGAAAAACTGTTTTTT; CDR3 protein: CASSFTGLEKLFF
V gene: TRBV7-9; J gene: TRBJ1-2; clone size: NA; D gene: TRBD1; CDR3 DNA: TGTGCCAGCAGCTTAGGCCATCGGCAGGGGGGCGGCTACACCTTC; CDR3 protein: CASSLGHRQGGGYTF
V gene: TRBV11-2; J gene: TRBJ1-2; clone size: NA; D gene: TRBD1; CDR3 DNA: TGTGCCAGCGAGAGGGACAGTCCTTACTATGGCTACACCTTC; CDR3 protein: CASERDSPYYGYTF
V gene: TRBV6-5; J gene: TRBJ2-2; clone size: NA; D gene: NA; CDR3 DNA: TGTGCCAGCAGCCCTGGTGGCGGCACCGGGGAGCTGTTTTTT; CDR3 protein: CASSPGGGTGELFF
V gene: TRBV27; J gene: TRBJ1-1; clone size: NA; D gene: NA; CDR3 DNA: TGTGCCAGCAGTAGGAGGGTGGGAACTGAAGCTTTCTTT; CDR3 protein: CASSRRVGTEAFF
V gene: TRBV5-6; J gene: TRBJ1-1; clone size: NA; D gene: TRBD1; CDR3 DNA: TGTGCCAGCAGCGTCCTTGGGGACAGGGTACCGAACACTGAAGCTTTCTTT; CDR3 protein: CASSVLGDRVPNTEAFF
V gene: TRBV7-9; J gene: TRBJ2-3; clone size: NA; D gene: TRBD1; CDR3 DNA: TGTGCCAGCAGCGGAGGGGACAGGGGAGAGGGCACAGATACGCAGTATTTT; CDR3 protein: CASSGGDRGEGTDTQYF
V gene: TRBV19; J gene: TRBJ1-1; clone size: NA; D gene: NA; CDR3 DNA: TGTGCCAGTAGCCTATGGCGGAGAGACACTGAAGCTTTCTTT; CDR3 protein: CASSLWRRDTEAFF
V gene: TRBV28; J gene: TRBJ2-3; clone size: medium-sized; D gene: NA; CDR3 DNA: TGTGCCAGCAGTTTAAGGGTAGGGAACACAGATACGCAGTATTTT; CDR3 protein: CASSLRVGNTDTQYF
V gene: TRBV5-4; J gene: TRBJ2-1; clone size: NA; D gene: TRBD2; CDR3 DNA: TGTGCCAGCAGCAGGGGGGCACTAGCGGGAGACCATGAGCAGTTCTTC; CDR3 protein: CASSRGALAGDHEQFF
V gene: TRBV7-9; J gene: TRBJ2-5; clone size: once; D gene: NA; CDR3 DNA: TGTGCCAGCAGCTTACCCCCGGGAGAGACCCAGTACTTC; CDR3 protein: CASSLPPGETQYF
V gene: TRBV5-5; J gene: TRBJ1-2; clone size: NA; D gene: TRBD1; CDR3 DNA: TGTGCCAGCAGCTTGTATGGACAGGGGGCTGACTATGGCTACACCTTC; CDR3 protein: CASSLYGQGADYGYTF
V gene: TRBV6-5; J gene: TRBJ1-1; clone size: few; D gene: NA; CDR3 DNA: TGTGCCAGCAGTTACGTTGAGCTCGCTGAAGCTTTCTTT; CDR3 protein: CASSYVELAEAFF
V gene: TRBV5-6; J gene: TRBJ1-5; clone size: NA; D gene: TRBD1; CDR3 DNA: TGTGCCAGCAGCTTGACCGGGACAGGGAATCAGCCCCAGCATTTT; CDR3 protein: CASSLTGTGNQPQHF
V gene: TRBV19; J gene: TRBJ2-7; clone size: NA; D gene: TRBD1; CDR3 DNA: TGTGCCAGTAGTATCGGGACAGGGGTCGCCTACGAGCAGTACTTC; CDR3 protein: CASSIGTGVAYEQYF
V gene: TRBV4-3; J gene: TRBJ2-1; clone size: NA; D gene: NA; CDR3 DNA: TGCGCCAGCAGCACGACTGACGGAGCCGATCACAATGAGCAGTTCTTC; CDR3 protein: CASSTTDGADHNEQFF
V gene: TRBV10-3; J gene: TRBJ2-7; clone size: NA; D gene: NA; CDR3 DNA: TGTGCCATCAGTTACCTCAGGGGGGAAAGGTACGAGCAGTACTTC; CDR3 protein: CAISYLRGERYEQYF
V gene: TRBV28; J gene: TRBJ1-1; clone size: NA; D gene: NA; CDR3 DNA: TGTGCCAGCAGTTTAACCGCGGGGGGCACTGAAGCTTTCTTT; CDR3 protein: CASSLTAGGTEAFF
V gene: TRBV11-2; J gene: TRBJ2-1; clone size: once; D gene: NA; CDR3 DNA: TGTGCCAGCAGCTTAGATTCGTTCAATGAGCAGTTCTTC; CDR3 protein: CASSLDSFNEQFF
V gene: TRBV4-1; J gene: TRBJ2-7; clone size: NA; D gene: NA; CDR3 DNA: TGCGCCAGCAGCGAAGGGGACACCTACGAGCAGTACTTC; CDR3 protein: CASSEGDTYEQYF
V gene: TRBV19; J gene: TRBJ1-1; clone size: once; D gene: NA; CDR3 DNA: TGTGCCAGTAGAAAAACAGGGTATACTGAAGCTTTCTTT; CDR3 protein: CASRKTGYTEAFF
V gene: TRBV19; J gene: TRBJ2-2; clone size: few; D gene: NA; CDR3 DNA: TGTGCCAGTAGTATTACTGCGGGGTGGGACGGGGAGCTGTTTTTT; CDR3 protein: CASSITAGWDGELFF
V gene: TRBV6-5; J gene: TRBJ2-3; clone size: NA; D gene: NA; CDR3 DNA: TGTGCCAGCAGTTACCCCCTTCCGGGGGATACGCAGTATTTT; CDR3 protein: CASSYPLPGDTQYF
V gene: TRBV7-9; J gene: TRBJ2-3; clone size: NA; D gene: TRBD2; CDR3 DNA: TGTGCCAGCAGCTTCCCGGGTAGCGGGGTGGGATACGGCACAGATACGCAGTATTTT; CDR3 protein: CASSFPGSGVGYGTDTQYF